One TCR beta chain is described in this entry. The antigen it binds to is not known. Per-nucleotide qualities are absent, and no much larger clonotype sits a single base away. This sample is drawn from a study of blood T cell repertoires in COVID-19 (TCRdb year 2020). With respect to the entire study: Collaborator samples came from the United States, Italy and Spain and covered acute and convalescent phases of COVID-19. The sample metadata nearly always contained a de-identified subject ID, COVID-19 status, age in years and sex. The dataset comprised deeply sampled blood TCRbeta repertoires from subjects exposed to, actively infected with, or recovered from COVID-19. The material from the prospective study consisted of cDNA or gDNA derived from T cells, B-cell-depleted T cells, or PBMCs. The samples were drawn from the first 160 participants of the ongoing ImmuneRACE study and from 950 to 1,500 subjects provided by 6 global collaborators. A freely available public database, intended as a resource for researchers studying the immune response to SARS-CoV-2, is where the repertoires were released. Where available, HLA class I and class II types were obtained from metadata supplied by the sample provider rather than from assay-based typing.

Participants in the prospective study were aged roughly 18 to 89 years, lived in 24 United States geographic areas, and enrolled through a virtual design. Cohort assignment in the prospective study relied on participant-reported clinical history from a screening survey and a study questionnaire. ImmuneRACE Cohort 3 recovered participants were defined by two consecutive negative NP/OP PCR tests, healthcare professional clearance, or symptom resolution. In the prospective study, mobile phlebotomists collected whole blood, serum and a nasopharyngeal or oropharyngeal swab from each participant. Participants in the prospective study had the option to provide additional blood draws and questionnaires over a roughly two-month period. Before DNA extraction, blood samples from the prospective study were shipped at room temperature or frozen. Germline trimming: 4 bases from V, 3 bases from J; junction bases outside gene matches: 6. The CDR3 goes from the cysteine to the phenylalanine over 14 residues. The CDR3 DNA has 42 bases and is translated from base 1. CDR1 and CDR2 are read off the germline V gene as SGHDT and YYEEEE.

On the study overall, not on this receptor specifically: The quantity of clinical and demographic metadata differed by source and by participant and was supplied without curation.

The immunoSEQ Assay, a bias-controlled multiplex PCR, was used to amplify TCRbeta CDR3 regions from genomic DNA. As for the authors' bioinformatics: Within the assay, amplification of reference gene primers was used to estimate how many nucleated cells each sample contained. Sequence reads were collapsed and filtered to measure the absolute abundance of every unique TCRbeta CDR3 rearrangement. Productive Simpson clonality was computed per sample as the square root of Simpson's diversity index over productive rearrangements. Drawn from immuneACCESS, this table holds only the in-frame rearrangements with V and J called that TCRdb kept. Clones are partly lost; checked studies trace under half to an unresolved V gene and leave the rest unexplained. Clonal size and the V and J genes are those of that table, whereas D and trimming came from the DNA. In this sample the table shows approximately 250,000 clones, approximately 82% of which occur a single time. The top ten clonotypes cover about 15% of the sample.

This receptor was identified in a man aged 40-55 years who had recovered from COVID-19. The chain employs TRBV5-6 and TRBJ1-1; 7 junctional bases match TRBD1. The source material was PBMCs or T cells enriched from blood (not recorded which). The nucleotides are TGTGCCAGCAGCCCAGACAGGGCCGACACTGAAGCTTTCTTT. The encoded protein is CASSPDRADTEAFF.